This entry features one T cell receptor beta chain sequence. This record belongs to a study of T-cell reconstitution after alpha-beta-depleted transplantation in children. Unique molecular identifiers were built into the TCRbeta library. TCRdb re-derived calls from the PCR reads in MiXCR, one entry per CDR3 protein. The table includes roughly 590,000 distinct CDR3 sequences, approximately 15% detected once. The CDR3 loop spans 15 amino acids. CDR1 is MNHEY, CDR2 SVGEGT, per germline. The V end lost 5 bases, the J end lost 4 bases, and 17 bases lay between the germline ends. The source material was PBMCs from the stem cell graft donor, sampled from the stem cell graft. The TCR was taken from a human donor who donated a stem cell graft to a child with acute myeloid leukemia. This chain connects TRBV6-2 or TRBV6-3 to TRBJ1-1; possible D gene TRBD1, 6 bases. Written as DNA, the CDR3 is TGTGCCAGCAGTAATTTGGACAGCCGAGGCACTGAAGCTTTCTTT. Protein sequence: CASSNLDSRGTEAFF.